The 22 T cell receptor beta chains below were found in one sample sequenced in a study of blood T cell repertoires in COVID-19. Repertoires were generated with immunoSEQ multiplex PCR, while TCRdb's copy carries only in-frame clones and drops some. This sample has around 260,000 clones, with approximately 86% found just once. The source material was peripheral blood. The receptors originated from a human donor in a cohort sampled during active COVID-19.

This clone showed up just once. The J gene is TRBJ2-7, the V gene TRBV7-2; TRBD1 matches at 7 bases. J gave up 2 bases and V 6 bases, and 10 bases lay outside the gene matches. The length of the CDR3 is 15 residues. Germline loops: CDR1 SGHTA, CDR2 FQGNSA. CDR3 amino acids: CASSQETGSAYEQYF. Here the CDR3 DNA reads TGTGCCAGCAGTCAAGAGACAGGGTCCGCCTACGAGCAGTACTTC.

This sequence joins TRBV19 and TRBJ1-2, with 9 nucleotides matching TRBD1. The J segment lost 7 bases and the V segment lost 7 bases, leaving 7 bases of the junction unmatched. The CDR3 is 13 amino acids. Germline V gives CDR1 LNHDA, CDR2 SQIVND (reference sequence). CDR3 DNA: TGTGCCAGTAACATACAGGGGGCGCCTGGCTACACCTTC. It is translated as CASNIQGAPGYTF.

This chain links TRBV5-5 with TRBJ2-7; the match to TRBD1 covers 7 bases. The CDR3 runs to 16 residues. Trimming cost V 3 bases and J 5 bases; bases outside gene matches: 14. Germline V gene sequence: CDR1 SGHKS, CDR2 YYEKEE (reference sequence). The CDR3 loop reads CASSYPPRQGIHEQYF. In DNA, the CDR3 is TGTGCCAGCAGCTACCCGCCGAGACAGGGAATACACGAGCAGTACTTC. The variable domain in full, with the rest retrieved from reference TRBV5-5 and TRBJ2-7, is DAGVTQSPTHLIKTRGQQVTLRCSPISGHKSVSWYQQVLGQGPQFIFQYYEKEERGRGNFPDRFSARQFPNYSSELNVNALLLGDSALYLCASSYPPRQGIHEQYFGPGTRLTVT.

The chain joins TRBV3-1 (or the pseudogene TRBV3-2) to TRBJ2-1; 7 bases line up with TRBD2. The CDR3 extends over 17 amino acids. Trimming at V came to 2 bases and at J to 8 bases, leaving 15 bases not matched to a gene. Germline V gene lookup returns CDR1 LGHDT and CDR2 YNNKEL (reference sequence). The CDR3 bases are TGTGCCAGCAGCCAACTCCCCCGAGCGGGATTGTCCGATGAGCAGTTCTTC. It is translated as CASSQLPRAGLSDEQFF.

The chain has TRBV7-9 and TRBJ1-1; D might be TRBD1 (6 bases). V was shortened by 6 bases and J by 4 bases, with 15 bases between the two germline ends. CDR1 and CDR2 from the germline V gene are SEHNR and FQNEAQ (reference sequence). The CDR3 length is 14 residues. In DNA form, the CDR3 reads TGTGCCAGCAGTCCAACAGGGTATGGCACTGAAGCTTTCTTT. Residues: CASSPTGYGTEAFF.

The CDR3 loop is CASSNGGGDGYTF. CDR3 bases: TGTGCCAGTAGTAACGGCGGGGGAGATGGCTACACCTTC. The chain recombines TRBV19 with TRBJ1-2; D perhaps matches TRBD1 (5 bases). The germline CDR1 and CDR2 sequences are LNHDA and SQIVND (reference sequence). The CDR3 has 13 residues. The V and J ends lost 4 bases and 6 bases respectively, with 12 bases between them.

V is TRBV10-3 and J is TRBJ1-1; 8 bases agree with TRBD1. CDR1 and CDR2 (germline): ENHRY, SYGVKD. V shed 2 bases and J 4 bases; nucleotides not matched to a gene: 30. The CDR3 covers 23 residues. Here the CDR3 reads CAISEPIRQGIFGEGSLSTEAFF. In DNA form, the CDR3 reads TGTGCCATCAGTGAGCCGATCCGACAGGGGATTTTTGGGGAGGGCTCCCTGTCCACTGAAGCTTTCTTT.

The chain joins TRBV9 to TRBJ1-1, with 9 bases fitting TRBD1. Trimming took 1 base from V and 2 from J; bases not matched to a gene: 6. Germline V gives CDR1 SGDLS, CDR2 YYNGEE. The CDR3 has 16 residues. CDR3 DNA sequence: TGTGCCAGCAGCGTAACAGGGGGCGCGATAAACACTGAAGCTTTCTTT. Protein product: CASSVTGGAINTEAFF.

The V and J genes are TRBV7-9 and TRBJ1-1; 9 bases align to TRBD1. The J segment lost 13 bases and the V segment lost 6 bases, leaving 12 bases of the junction unmatched. The CDR3 is 13 residues long. The V gene's germline CDR1 is SEHNR and CDR2 FQNEAQ (reference sequence). The CDR3 here is CASSPGTGHSGFF. The CDR3 DNA reads as TGTGCCAGCAGTCCCGGGACAGGGCACTCGGGTTTCTTT.

The gene calls are TRBV4-1 and TRBJ2-2, with TRBD2 matching 7 bases. Germline V lookup: CDR1 MGHRA, CDR2 YSYEKL. The length of the CDR3 is 17 residues. V was pared by 2 bases and J by 0 bases, with 6 bases of the junction left unmatched. The CDR3 DNA reads TGCGCCAGCAGCCAAAGGGGCGGGGGTTCGAACACCGGGGAGCTGTTTTTT. This translates into CASSQRGGGSNTGELFF.

The chain employs TRBV3-1 (or the pseudogene TRBV3-2) and TRBJ2-1; perhaps TRBD1 as D (6 bases). Germline CDR1 LGHDT, CDR2 YNNKEL (reference sequence). The CDR3 spans 15 residues. The V end was cut by 4 bases, the J end by 4 bases, with 14 bases between. The CDR3 here is CASSLQGPSYNEQFF. Here the CDR3 DNA reads TGTGCCAGCAGCCTACAGGGCCCGTCGTACAATGAGCAGTTCTTC.

The rearrangement uses TRBV3-1 (or the pseudogene TRBV3-2) and TRBJ2-7; D perhaps matches TRBD1 (5 bases). The germline gives CDR1 LGHDT, CDR2 YNNKEL (reference sequence). Trimming cost V 0 bases and J 1 base, with 10 bases left between them. The CDR3 loop spans 15 amino acids. The CDR3 region has the DNA TGTGCCAGCAGCCAAGATCTGCACAGGTCCTACGAGCAGTACTTC. Amino acid sequence: CASSQDLHRSYEQYF.

The chain uses TRBV19 and TRBJ1-5; TRBD1 is a possible D gene (5 bases). Germline V gene lookup returns CDR1 LNHDA and CDR2 SQIVND (reference sequence). This CDR3 is 15 amino acids long. Trimming took off 1 base at V and 5 bases at J, with 12 bases between the two ends. The CDR3 sequence: CASSIVMTVHQPQHF. DNA for the CDR3: TGTGCCAGTAGTATAGTAATGACAGTTCATCAGCCCCAGCATTTT.

This clone was observed once. The V call is TRBV28, the J call TRBJ1-5; TRBD1 matches 12 bases. The CDR3 length is 16 residues. The germline V gene has CDR1 MDHEN and CDR2 SYDVKM. V was clipped by 0 bases and J by 7 bases; unmatched bases: 4. CDR3 coding DNA: TGTGCCAGCAGTTTATGGGGGGACAGGGGGCGGCAGCCCCAGCATTTT. Protein sequence: CASSLWGDRGRQPQHF.

A single count supports this clone. This rearrangement joins TRBV4-1 to TRBJ1-4, with 8 bases aligning to TRBD1. The germline CDR1 and CDR2 sequences are MGHRA and YSYEKL. The CDR3 contains 19 residues. V dropped 3 bases and J dropped 0; count of bases not matched to a gene: 12. The CDR3 is CASSQWTGIIRATNEKLFF. DNA of the CDR3: TGCGCCAGCAGCCAGTGGACAGGGATTATTCGGGCAACTAATGAAAAACTGTTTTTT.

The chain employs TRBV6-1 and TRBJ1-1; D may be TRBD1 (5 bases). V was clipped by 3 bases and J by 1 base, with 6 bases between them. Germline values: CDR1 MNHNS, CDR2 SASEGT. This CDR3 contains 13 residues. The CDR3 nucleotides read TGTGCCAGCAGTGACGGGGGGAACACTGAAGCTTTCTTT. It specifies CASSDGGNTEAFF.

The chain couples TRBV12-3 or TRBV12-4 to TRBJ2-7; maybe TRBD2 (6 bases). CDR3 size: 13 residues. The V and J ends lost 2 bases and 4 bases respectively, with 9 bases between them. The CDR3 region is CASSLSGGYEQYF. CDR3 nucleotide sequence: TGTGCCAGCAGTTTATCTGGGGGGTACGAGCAGTACTTC.

The rearrangement joins TRBV7-8 to TRBJ2-7; D is uncertain. Looked up from germline, CDR1 is SGHVS and CDR2 is FQNEAQ. CDR3 length: 13 amino acids. The V end was cut by 3 bases, the J end by 2 bases, with 8 bases between. The CDR3 region is CASSLVPAYEQYF. In DNA form, the CDR3 reads TGTGCCAGCAGCTTGGTCCCGGCCTACGAGCAGTACTTC. Complete variable domain (other parts from reference TRBV7-8 and TRBJ2-7): GAGVSQSPRYKVAKRGQDVALRCDPISGHVSLFWYQQALGQGPEFLTYFQNEAQLDKSGLPSDRFFAERPEGSVSTLKIQRTQQEDSAVYLCASSLVPAYEQYFGPGTRLTVT.

This sequence joins TRBV18 and TRBJ1-4; D uncertain. Between the trimmed V and J ends, which lost 3 bases and 7 bases, there was a span of 9 bases. Germline V gives CDR1 KGHSH, CDR2 LQKENI. This CDR3 comprises 13 residues. The CDR3 coding sequence is TGTGCCAGCTCACCTTCTATGAGTGAAAAACTGTTTTTT. It yields the protein CASSPSMSEKLFF.

V usage is TRBV29-1 and J usage is TRBJ1-3, with TRBD1 identical over 7 bases. The germline gives CDR1 SQVTM, CDR2 ANQGSEA. The CDR3 contains 13 residues. The V and J ends lost 3 bases and 6 bases, in that order; junction bases with no gene match: 5. The CDR3 protein is CSVEDRRQNTIYF. The CDR3 DNA sequence: TGCAGCGTTGAGGACAGGAGGCAAAACACCATATATTTT.

The sample holds one count of this clone. The V call is TRBV24-1, the J call TRBJ2-1, with D maybe TRBD1 (6 bases). This CDR3 has 17 amino acids. V lost 5 bases and J 6 bases, leaving 22 bases between the germline ends. The germline CDR1 and CDR2 sequences are KGHDR and SFDVKD. The CDR3 reads CATSVHFPTGFSNEQFF. CDR3 coding DNA: TGTGCCACCAGTGTTCACTTCCCCACAGGGTTCAGCAATGAGCAGTTCTTC.

The J gene is TRBJ1-3, the V gene TRBV12-3 or TRBV12-4; D uncertain. This CDR3 contains 13 residues. V shed 3 bases and J shed 0 bases, with 3 bases lying between them. This CDR3 reads CASSFLSGNTIYF. The CDR3 nucleotides are TGTGCCAGCAGTTTTCTCTCTGGAAACACCATATATTTT.